The T cell receptor (beta chain) described here comes from a study of blood T cell repertoires in COVID-19. Whole-study context: Samples representing acute and convalescent COVID-19 were sourced from the United States, Italy and Spain. T cells, B-cell-depleted T cells, or PBMCs supplied cDNA or gDNA.

The CDR3 has 17 amino acids. From germline, CDR1 is LNHNV and CDR2 YYDKDF (reference sequence). V dropped 1 base and J dropped 6 bases, with 18 bases sitting between them. Original methodology: Amplification of reference gene primers was used by the study to estimate nucleated cell counts. Profiling relied on immunoSEQ multiplex PCR, and the TCRdb table lists in-frame clones only, not all of them. V, J and clone size are taken as reported in that table, and D and trimming were inferred from the DNA itself. The table has about 310,000 clones, 80% to 90% seen once. This clone has only one observation. This sequence originates from a woman aged 45-59 years who had recovered from COVID-19. The rearrangement joins TRBV15 to TRBJ2-2; D is possibly TRBD2 (6 bases). Input material: peripheral blood. The CDR3 DNA reads TGTGCCACCAGCAGAGGGATTACGGGGGTTGACGCCGGGGAGCTGTTTTTT. It translates to CATSRGITGVDAGELFF.